This T cell receptor beta chain was identified during a study of blood T cells in healthy people across ages. This clonotype was seen more than once but under ten times. A second PCR, run for about 6 to 11 cycles, used a sample-barcoded 5' primer plus a J-beta primer mix. TCRdb re-derived calls from the 5' RACE reads in MiXCR, one entry per CDR3 protein. The sample lists 950,000 to 1,200,000 distinct CDR3 sequences, less than 45% occurring once. Germline V gene sequence: CDR1 LGHNA, CDR2 YNFKEQ. V gave up 2 bases and J gave up 8 bases, with 15 bases separating them. This CDR3 contains 15 residues. The sample comprised blood. This receptor was obtained from a man between 18 and 29 years old in good health. This chain links TRBV4-2 with TRBJ1-4; unclear D gene. CDR3 residues: CASSQPGLMTEKLFF. DNA of the CDR3: TGTGCCAGCAGCCAACCCGGACTGATGACGGAAAAACTGTTTTTT.